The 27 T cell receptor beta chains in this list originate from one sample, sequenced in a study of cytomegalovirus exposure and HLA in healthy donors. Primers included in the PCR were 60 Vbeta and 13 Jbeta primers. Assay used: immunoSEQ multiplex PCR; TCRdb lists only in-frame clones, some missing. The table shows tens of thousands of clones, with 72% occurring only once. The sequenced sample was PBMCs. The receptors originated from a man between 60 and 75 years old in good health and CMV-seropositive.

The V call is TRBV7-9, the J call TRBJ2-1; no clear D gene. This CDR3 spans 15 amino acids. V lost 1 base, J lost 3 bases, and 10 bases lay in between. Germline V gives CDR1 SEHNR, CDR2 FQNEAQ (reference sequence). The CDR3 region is CASSLGAPGYNEQFF. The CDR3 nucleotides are TGTGCCAGCAGCTTAGGGGCTCCTGGCTACAATGAGCAGTTCTTC. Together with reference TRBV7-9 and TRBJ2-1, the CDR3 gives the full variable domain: DTGVSQNPRHKITKRGQNVTFRCDPISEHNRLYWYRQTLGQGPEFLTYFQNEAQLEKSRLLSDRFSAERPKGSFSTLEIQRTEQGDSAMYLCASSLGAPGYNEQFFGPGTRLTVL.

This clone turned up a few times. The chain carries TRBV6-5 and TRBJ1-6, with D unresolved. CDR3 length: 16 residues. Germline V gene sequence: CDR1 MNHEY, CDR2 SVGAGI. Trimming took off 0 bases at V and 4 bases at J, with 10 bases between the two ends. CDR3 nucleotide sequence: TGTGCCAGCAGTTACTCGAGTGAATTGTATAATTCACCCCTCCACTTT. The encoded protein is CASSYSSELYNSPLHF.

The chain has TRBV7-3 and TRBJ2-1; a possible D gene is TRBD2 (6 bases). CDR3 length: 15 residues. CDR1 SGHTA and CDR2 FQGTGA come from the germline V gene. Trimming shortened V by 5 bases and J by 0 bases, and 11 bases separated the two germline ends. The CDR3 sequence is CASSRDFSSYNEQFF. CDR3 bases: TGTGCCAGCAGCCGGGACTTTAGCTCCTACAATGAGCAGTTCTTC.

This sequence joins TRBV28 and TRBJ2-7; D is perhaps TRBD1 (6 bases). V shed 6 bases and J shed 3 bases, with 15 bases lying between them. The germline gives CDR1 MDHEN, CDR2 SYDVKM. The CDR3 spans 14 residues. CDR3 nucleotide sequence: TGTGCCAGCAGAGATAGGGGACACCGCTACGAGCAGTACTTC. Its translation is CASRDRGHRYEQYF.

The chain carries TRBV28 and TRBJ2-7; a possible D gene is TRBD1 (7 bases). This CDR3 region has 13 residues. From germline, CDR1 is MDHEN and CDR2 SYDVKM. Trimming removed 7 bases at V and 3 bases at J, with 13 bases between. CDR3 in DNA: TGTGCCAGCACGGGGGACAGTTACTACGAGCAGTACTTC. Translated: CASTGDSYYEQYF.

The CDR3 spells CASSLEDRGRPSLYEQYF. CDR3 sequence (DNA): TGTGCCAGCAGCTTGGAGGACAGGGGGCGACCCAGCCTTTACGAGCAGTACTTC. The chain combines TRBV5-7 with TRBJ2-7; 11 nucleotides line up with TRBD1. TRBV5-7 is given ORF status, its function remaining uncertain. This CDR3 contains 18 residues. Losses at the gene ends were 0 bases for V and 4 bases for J; bases not matched to a gene: 12.

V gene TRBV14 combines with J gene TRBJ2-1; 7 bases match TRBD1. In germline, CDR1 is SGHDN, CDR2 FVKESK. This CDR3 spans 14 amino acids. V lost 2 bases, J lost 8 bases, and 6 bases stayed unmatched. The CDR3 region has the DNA TGTGCCAGCAGCCAACTAGGGGGCAGCTATGAGCAGTTCTTC. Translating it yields CASSQLGGSYEQFF. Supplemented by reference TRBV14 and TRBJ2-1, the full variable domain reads EAGVTQFPSHSVIEKGQTVTLRCDPISGHDNLYWYRRVMGKEIKFLLHFVKESKQDESGMPNNRFLAERTGGTYSTLKVQPAELEDSGVYFCASSQLGGSYEQFFGPGTRLTVL.

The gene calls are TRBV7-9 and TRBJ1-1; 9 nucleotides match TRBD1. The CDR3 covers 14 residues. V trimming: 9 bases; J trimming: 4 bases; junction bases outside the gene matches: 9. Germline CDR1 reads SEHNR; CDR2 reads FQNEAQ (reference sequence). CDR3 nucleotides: TGTGCCAGTCGAAGGGAGGGACAGGGCACTGAAGCTTTCTTT. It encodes CASRREGQGTEAFF. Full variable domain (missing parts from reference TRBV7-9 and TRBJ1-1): DTGVSQNPRHKITKRGQNVTFRCDPISEHNRLYWYRQTLGQGPEFLTYFQNEAQLEKSRLLSDRFSAERPKGSFSTLEIQRTEQGDSAMYLCASRREGQGTEAFFGQGTRLTVV.

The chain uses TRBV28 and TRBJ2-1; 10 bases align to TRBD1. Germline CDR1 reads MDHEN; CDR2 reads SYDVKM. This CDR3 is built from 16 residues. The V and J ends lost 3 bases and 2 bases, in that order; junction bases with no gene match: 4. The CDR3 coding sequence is TGTGCCAGCAGTTTCTCCGGGACAGGGGCCTACAATGAGCAGTTCTTC. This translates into CASSFSGTGAYNEQFF.

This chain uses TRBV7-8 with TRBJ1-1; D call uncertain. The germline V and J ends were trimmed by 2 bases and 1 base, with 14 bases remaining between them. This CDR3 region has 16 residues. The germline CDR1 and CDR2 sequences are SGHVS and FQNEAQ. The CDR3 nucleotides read TGTGCCAGCAGCTTATTATCGCCCAAGCGGAACACTGAAGCTTTCTTT. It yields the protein CASSLLSPKRNTEAFF.

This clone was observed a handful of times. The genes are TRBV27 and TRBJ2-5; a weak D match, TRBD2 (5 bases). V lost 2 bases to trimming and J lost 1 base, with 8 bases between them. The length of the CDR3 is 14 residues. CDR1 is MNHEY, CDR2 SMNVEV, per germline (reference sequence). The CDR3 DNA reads TGTGCCAGCAGTTTAAGAGGGCCCCAAGAGACCCAGTACTTC. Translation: CASSLRGPQETQYF.

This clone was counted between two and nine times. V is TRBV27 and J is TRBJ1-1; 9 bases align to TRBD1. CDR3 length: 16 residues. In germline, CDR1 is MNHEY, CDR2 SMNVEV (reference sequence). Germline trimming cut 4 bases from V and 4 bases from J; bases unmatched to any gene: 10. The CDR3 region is CASSYLPLTGGTEAFF. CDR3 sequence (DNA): TGTGCCAGCAGTTACCTGCCCTTGACAGGGGGCACTGAAGCTTTCTTT.

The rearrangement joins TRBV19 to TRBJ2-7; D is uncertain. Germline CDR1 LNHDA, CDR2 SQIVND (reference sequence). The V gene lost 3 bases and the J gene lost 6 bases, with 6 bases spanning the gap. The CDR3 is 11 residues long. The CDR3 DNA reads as TGTGCCAGTAGTATCCCCTCCGAGCAGTACTTC. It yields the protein CASSIPSEQYF.

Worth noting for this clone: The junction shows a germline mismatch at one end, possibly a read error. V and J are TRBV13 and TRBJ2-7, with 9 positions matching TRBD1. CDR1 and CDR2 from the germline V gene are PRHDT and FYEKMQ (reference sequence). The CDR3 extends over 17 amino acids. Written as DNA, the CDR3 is TGTGCCAGCAGCCACCTAATGGGACAGGGCGGGACCCACGAGCAGCACTTC. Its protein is CASSHLMGQGGTHEQHF.

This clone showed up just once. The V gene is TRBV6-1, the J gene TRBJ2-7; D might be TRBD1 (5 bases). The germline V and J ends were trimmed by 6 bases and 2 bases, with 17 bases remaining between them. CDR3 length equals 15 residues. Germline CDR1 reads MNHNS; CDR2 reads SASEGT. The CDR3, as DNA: TGTGCCAGCAGCCCGACAGTCCTCACCGCCTACGAGCAGTACTTC. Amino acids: CASSPTVLTAYEQYF.

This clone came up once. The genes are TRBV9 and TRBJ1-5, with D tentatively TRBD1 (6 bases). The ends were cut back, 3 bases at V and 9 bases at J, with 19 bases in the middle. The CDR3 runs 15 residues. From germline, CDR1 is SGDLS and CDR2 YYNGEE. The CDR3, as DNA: TGTGCCAGCAGCGCCGGGGGGGGCGGCACGGGGCCCCAGCATTTT. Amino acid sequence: CASSAGGGGTGPQHF.

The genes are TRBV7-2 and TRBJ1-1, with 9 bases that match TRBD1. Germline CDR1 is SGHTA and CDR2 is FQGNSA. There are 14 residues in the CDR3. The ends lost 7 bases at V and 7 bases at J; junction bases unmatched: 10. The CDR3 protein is CASILQGAGDEAFF. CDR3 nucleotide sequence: TGTGCCAGCATCCTACAGGGGGCTGGAGATGAAGCTTTCTTT.

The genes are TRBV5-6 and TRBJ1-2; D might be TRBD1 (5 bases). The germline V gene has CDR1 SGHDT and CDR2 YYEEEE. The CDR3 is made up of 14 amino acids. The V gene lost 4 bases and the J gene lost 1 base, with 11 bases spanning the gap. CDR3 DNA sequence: TGTGCCAGCAGCCCCAAGGGGCTTAACTATGGCTACACCTTC. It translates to CASSPKGLNYGYTF.

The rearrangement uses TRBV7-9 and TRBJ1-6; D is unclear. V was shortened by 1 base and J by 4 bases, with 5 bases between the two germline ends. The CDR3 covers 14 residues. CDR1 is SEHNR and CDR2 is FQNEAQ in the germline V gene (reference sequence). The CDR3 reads CASSLGRYNSPLHF. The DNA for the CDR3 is TGTGCCAGCAGCTTAGGCAGATATAATTCACCCCTCCACTTT.

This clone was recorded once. Here the CDR3 reads CSVEKGTGNTIYF. The DNA of the CDR3 is TGCAGCGTTGAAAAGGGGACTGGAAACACCATATATTTT. The V call is TRBV29-1, the J call TRBJ1-3, with D possibly matching TRBD1 (5 bases). V lost 2 bases, J lost 2 bases, and 7 bases lay in between. Germline V CDR1 and CDR2: SQVTM, ANQGSEA. CDR3 length: 13 residues.

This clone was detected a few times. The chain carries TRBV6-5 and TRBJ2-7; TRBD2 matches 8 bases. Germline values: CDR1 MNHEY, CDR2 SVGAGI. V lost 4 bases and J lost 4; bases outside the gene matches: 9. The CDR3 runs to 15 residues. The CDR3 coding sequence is TGTGCCAGCAGTTGGGGCCGGGGGGGCCTGTACGAGCAGTACTTC. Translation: CASSWGRGGLYEQYF.

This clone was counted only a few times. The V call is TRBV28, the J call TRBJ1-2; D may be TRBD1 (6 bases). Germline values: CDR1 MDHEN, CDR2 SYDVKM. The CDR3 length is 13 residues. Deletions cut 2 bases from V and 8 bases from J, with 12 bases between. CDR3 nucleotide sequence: TGTGCCAGCAGTTTAACAGGGAAGGGGGGCTACACCTTC. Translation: CASSLTGKGGYTF.

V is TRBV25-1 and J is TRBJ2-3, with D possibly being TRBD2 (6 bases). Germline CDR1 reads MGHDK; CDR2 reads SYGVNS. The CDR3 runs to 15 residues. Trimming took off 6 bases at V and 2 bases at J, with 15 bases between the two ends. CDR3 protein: CASREGRQHTDTQYF. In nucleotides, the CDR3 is TGTGCCAGCAGGGAGGGTCGACAGCACACAGATACGCAGTATTTT.

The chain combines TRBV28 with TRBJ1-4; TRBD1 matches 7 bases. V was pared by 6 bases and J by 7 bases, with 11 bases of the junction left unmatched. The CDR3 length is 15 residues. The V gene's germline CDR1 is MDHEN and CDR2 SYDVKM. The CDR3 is CASSTQGVQIEKLFF. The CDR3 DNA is TGTGCCAGCAGCACCCAGGGGGTTCAAATTGAAAAACTGTTTTTT.

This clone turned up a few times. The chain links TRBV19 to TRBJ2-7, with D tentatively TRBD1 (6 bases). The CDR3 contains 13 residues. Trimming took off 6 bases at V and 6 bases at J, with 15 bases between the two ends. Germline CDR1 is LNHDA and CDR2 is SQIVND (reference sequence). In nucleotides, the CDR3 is TGTGCCAGTAGCCCGGGAATGGGGGCCGAGCAGTACTTC. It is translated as CASSPGMGAEQYF.

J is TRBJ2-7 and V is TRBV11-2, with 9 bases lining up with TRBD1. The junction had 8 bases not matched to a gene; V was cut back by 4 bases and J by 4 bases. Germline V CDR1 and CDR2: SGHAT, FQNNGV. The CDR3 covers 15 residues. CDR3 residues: CASSSPDRGVYEQYF. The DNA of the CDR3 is TGTGCCAGCAGCTCCCCCGACAGGGGGGTGTACGAGCAGTACTTC.

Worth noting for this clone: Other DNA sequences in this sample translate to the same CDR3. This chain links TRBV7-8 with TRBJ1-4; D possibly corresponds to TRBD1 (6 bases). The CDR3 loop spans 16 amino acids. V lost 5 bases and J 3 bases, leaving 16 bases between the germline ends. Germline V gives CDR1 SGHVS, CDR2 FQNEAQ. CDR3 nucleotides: TGTGCCAGCAGCCACCGACGGACAGCACCTAATGAAAAACTGTTTTTT. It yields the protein CASSHRRTAPNEKLFF.